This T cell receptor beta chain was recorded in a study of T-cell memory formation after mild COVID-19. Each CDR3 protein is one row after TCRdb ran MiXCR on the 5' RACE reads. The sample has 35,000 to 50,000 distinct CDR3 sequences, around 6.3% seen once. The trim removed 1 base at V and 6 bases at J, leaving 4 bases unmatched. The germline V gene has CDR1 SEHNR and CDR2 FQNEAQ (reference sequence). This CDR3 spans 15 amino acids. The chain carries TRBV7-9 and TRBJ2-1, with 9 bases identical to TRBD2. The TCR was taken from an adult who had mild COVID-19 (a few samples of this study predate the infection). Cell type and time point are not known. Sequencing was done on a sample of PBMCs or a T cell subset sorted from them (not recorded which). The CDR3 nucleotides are TGTGCCAGCAGCTTAGTAGCGGGAGTTACCAATGAGCAGTTCTTC. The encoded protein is CASSLVAGVTNEQFF.